Sequencing of this T cell receptor beta chain was carried out in a study of OX40 agonist ivuxolimab in advanced cancers. In the study overall: Ivuxolimab, an antibody acting as an agonist of OX40 (CD134), was used to treat patients.

Sequencing used immunoSEQ multiplex PCR; TCRdb keeps in-frame clones, though not all of them. This table holds about 83,000 clones, roughly 84% found once. With respect to this clone: Its antigen is unknown.

Findings and caveats of the study: The work left the antigen specificity of expanded peripheral T cells undetermined.

This clonotype was sampled from an adult with an advanced solid tumor such as melanoma, head and neck, liver or kidney cancer. This specimen was CD4+ or CD8+ T cells sorted from blood, taken in a trial of the OX40 agonist ivuxolimab.

CDR3 amino acids: CASSLGYRARHTDTQYF. The DNA of the CDR3 is TGTGCCAGCAGCTTAGGGTACCGGGCTAGACACACAGATACGCAGTATTTT. The chain employs TRBV7-9 and TRBJ2-3, with D unresolved. The CDR3 is made up of 17 amino acids. V lost 1 base, J lost 2 bases, and 16 bases lay in between. CDR1 SEHNR and CDR2 FQNEAQ come from the germline V gene (reference sequence).